This TCR beta chain was documented in a study of blood T cell repertoires in COVID-19. The overall study: Samples representing acute and convalescent COVID-19 were sourced from the United States, Italy and Spain. In each case, the material was cDNA or gDNA derived from T cells, B-cell-depleted T cells, or PBMCs.

In the original analysis: Using reference gene primer amplification, nucleated cell counts were estimated. The table came from immunoSEQ multiplex PCR; TCRdb's copy has only in-frame clones and leaves some out. V and J calls and clone size come straight from that table; D and trimming were deduced from the DNA. Of tens of thousands of clones listed, 90% are singletons. The TCR sequence derives from a man younger than 30 with COVID-19, enrolled during active disease. Sequencing was done on a sample of peripheral blood.

The CDR3, as DNA: TGTGCCAGCAGCTTAGGGGGACAGGGTGTCTTTGGAAACACCATATATTTT. Translation: CASSLGGQGVFGNTIYF. The chain links TRBV7-2 to TRBJ1-3; 9 bases map to TRBD1. Germline CDR1 is SGHTA and CDR2 is FQGNSA. This CDR3 contains 17 residues. J lost 3 bases, V lost 1 base, and 7 bases had no gene match.